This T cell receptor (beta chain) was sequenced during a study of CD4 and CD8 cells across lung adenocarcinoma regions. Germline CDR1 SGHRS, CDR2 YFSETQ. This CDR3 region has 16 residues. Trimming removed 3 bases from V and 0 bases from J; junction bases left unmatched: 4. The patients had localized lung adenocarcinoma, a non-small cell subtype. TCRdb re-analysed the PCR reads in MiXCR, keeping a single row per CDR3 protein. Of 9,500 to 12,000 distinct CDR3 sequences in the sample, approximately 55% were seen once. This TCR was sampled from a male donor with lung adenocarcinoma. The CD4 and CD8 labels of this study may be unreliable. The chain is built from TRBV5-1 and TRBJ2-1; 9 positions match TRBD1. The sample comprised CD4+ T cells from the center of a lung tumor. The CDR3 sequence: CASSWTGVSSYNEQFF. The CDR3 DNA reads TGCGCCAGCAGCTGGACAGGGGTAAGCTCCTACAATGAGCAGTTCTTC.